Listed below are T cell receptor beta chains from one sample, sequenced in a study of T cell responses to AZD1222 COVID-19 vaccine. The protocol was immunoSEQ multiplex PCR, while the TCRdb copy is restricted to in-frame clones and leaves out a portion. The sample carries approximately 170,000 clones, 94% recorded once. The sample in question was peripheral blood, obtained 28 days after the second AZD1222 dose. These receptors were collected from an adult who received the AZD1222 COVID-19 vaccine. Both conserved end residues are part of each CDR3. A D gene is named only where the DNA matches it firmly. The size of a clone is reported for some rows only, either as once, few or many, or as a class for expanded clones.

v_call,d_call,j_call,clone_size,cdr3_aa,cdr3_nt
TRBV10-2,TRBD2,TRBJ2-7,.,CATSSGRWYEQYF,TGCGCCACCTCTAGCGGGAGGTGGTACGAGCAGTACTTC
TRBV7-2,TRBD2,TRBJ2-1,.,CASSLDPLAGVTQFF,TGTGCCAGCAGCTTAGACCCCCTAGCGGGAGTCACCCAGTTCTTC
TRBV5-6,.,TRBJ1-4,.,CASSLDSKRASEKLFF,TGTGCCAGCAGCTTGGATTCTAAGCGGGCGAGTGAAAAACTGTTTTTT
TRBV5-1,.,TRBJ2-3,.,CASSATGPPDTQYF,TGCGCCAGCAGCGCTACTGGCCCCCCAGATACGCAGTATTTT
TRBV7-9,.,TRBJ1-1,.,CASSLTSTEAFF,TGTGCCAGCAGCTTAACGAGCACTGAAGCTTTCTTT
TRBV5-7,.,TRBJ2-1,.,CASTPERGGVCSYNEQFF,TGTGCCAGCACCCCGGAGAGAGGAGGTGTTTGCTCCTACAATGAGCAGTTCTTC
TRBV18,.,TRBJ1-1,.,CASSPLENTEAFF,TGTGCCAGCTCACCATTGGAGAACACTGAAGCTTTCTTT
TRBV30,.,TRBJ2-3,.,CAWKSPPRWGTDTQYF,TGTGCCTGGAAGAGTCCGCCGAGATGGGGCACAGATACGCAGTATTTT
TRBV5-6,.,TRBJ2-3,.,CASSLGLHGSRTDTQYF,TGTGCCAGCAGCTTGGGGTTGCACGGGAGTCGGACAGATACGCAGTATTTT
TRBV3-1/TRBV3-2,.,TRBJ1-5,.,CASSQASGGQPQHF,TGTGCCAGCAGCCAAGCCTCTGGGGGTCAGCCCCAGCATTTT
TRBV12-3/TRBV12-4,.,TRBJ2-3,.,CASRSGDTQYF,TGTGCCAGCAGGTCTGGAGATACGCAGTATTTT
TRBV28,.,TRBJ1-2,.,CASSPLAGEGYTF,TGTGCCAGCAGTCCCCTCGCAGGGGAAGGCTACACCTTC
TRBV20-1,TRBD1,TRBJ2-1,.,CSASSRTGVDEQFF,TGCAGTGCTAGTTCCAGGACAGGGGTTGATGAGCAGTTCTTC
TRBV7-2,.,TRBJ1-5,.,CASSGAGTLSNQPQHF,TGTGCCAGCAGCGGCGCCGGGACGCTTAGCAATCAGCCCCAGCATTTT
TRBV5-4,TRBD2,TRBJ2-1,.,CASSPPGGGSYNEQFF,TGTGCCAGCAGCCCCCCTGGGGGGGGTTCCTACAATGAGCAGTTCTTC
TRBV6-2/TRBV6-3,.,TRBJ1-2,.,CASSYSNYGYTF,TGTGCCAGCAGTTACTCTAACTATGGCTACACCTTC
TRBV10-3,.,TRBJ2-5,.,CAISPRTLAGETQYF,TGTGCCATCAGCCCTAGGACGTTGGCAGGGGAGACCCAGTACTTC
TRBV7-2,.,TRBJ2-7,.,CASSLQRNSYEQYF,TGTGCCAGCAGCTTACAGCGGAACTCCTACGAGCAGTACTTC
TRBV4-3,TRBD1,TRBJ2-1,.,CASSLGQGYNEQFF,TGCGCCAGCAGCCTCGGACAGGGCTACAATGAGCAGTTCTTC
TRBV19,TRBD2,TRBJ2-2,.,CAYPGGHTGELFF,TGTGCCTACCCGGGAGGGCACACCGGGGAGCTGTTTTTT
TRBV4-1,.,TRBJ2-2,.,CASSQNTGELFF,TGCGCCAGCAGCCAAAACACCGGGGAGCTGTTTTTT
TRBV29-1,TRBD2,TRBJ2-1,.,CSGAPSGDNEQFF,TGCAGCGGGGCCCCTAGCGGGGACAATGAGCAGTTCTTC
TRBV19,.,TRBJ1-3,once,CASSLVGSTSGNTIYF,TGTGCCAGTAGCCTAGTCGGCTCTACCTCTGGAAACACCATATATTTT
TRBV4-2,TRBD1,TRBJ1-2,.,CASSQDQAQGGGYTF,TGTGCCAGCAGCCAAGATCAGGCACAGGGGGGAGGCTACACCTTC
TRBV7-8,TRBD1,TRBJ1-5,.,CASSTGQGARSNQPQHF,TGTGCCAGCAGCACGGGACAGGGGGCTAGGAGCAATCAGCCCCAGCATTTT
TRBV25-1,.,TRBJ1-6,.,CASSEYRGPGADSPLHF,TGTGCCAGCAGTGAATATCGGGGGCCGGGGGCTGATTCACCCCTCCACTTT
TRBV4-1,TRBD1,TRBJ1-4,.,CASSHLGGTGNEKLFF,TGCGCCAGCAGCCATCTGGGAGGGACAGGGAATGAAAAACTGTTTTTT
TRBV18,.,TRBJ2-2,.,CASSPPSTGELFF,TGTGCCAGCTCACCACCGTCCACCGGGGAGCTGTTTTTT
TRBV29-1,.,TRBJ1-3,.,CSVELKDRAGDPGNTIYF,TGCAGCGTTGAATTAAAGGATCGGGCAGGGGATCCTGGAAACACCATATATTTT
TRBV5-4,TRBD1,TRBJ2-1,.,CASSIGQGREQFF,TGTGCCAGCAGCATCGGACAGGGGCGGGAGCAGTTCTTC
TRBV30,.,TRBJ1-6,.,CAWGSGRSNSPLHF,TGTGCCTGGGGCTCCGGGAGATCGAATTCACCCCTCCACTTT
TRBV5-1,TRBD2,TRBJ2-7,.,CASSLVAGGAYEQYF,TGCGCCAGCAGCTTGGTCGCGGGAGGGGCCTACGAGCAGTACTTC